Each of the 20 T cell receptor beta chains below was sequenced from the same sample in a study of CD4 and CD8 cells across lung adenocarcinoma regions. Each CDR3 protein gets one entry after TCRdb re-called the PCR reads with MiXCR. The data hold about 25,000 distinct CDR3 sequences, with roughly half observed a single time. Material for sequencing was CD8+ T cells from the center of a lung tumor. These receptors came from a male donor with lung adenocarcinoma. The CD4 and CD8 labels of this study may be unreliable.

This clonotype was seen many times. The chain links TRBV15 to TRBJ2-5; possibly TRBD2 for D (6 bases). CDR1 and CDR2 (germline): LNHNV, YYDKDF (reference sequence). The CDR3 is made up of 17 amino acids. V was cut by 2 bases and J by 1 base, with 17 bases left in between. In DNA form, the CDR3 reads TGTGCCACCAGCAGAATATACGGGGCCGGGGGCCAAGAGACCCAGTACTTC. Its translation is CATSRIYGAGGQETQYF.

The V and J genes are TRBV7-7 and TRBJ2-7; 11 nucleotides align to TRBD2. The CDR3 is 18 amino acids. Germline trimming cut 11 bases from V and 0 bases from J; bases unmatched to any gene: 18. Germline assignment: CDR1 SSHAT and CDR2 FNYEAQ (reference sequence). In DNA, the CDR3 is TGTGCCCCAAGACTAGCGGGAATCAACTACAGAACCTCCTACGAGCAGTACTTC. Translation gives CAPRLAGINYRTSYEQYF.

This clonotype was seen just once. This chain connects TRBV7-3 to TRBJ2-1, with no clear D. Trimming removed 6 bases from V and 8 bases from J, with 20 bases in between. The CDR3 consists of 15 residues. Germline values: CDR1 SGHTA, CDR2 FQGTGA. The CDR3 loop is CASSRSPDPDHEQFF. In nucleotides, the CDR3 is TGTGCCAGCAGTCGTAGTCCCGACCCCGATCATGAGCAGTTCTTC.

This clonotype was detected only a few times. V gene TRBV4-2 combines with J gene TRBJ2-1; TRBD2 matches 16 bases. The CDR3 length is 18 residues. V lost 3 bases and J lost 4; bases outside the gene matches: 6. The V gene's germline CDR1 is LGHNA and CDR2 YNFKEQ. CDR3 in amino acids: CASSHGTSGRAGYNEQFF. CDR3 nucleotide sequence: TGTGCCAGCAGCCACGGGACTAGCGGGAGGGCCGGTTACAATGAGCAGTTCTTC.

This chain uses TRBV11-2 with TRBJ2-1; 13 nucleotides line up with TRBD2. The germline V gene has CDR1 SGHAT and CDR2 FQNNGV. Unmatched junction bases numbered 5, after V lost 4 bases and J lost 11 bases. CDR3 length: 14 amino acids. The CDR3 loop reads CASSSGTSGTKQFF. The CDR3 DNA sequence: TGTGCCAGCAGCTCCGGGACTAGCGGGACCAAGCAGTTCTTC.

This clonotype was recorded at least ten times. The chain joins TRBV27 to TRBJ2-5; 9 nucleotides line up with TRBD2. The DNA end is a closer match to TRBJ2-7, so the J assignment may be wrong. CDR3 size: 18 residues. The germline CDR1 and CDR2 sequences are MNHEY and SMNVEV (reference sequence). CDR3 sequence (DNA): TGTGCCAGCAGTTTGAACCCCTCCGGCGCGGGGGGGTCGCGCGAGCAGTACTTC. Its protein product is CASSLNPSGAGGSREQYF.

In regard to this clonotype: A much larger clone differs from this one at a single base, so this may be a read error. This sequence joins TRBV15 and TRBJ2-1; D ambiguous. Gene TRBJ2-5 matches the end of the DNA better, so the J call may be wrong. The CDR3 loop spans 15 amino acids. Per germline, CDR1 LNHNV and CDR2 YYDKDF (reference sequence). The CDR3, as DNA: TGTGCCACCAGCGGACGCCAGGAAGGGCCAGAGACCCAGTACTTC. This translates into CATSGRQEGPETQYF.

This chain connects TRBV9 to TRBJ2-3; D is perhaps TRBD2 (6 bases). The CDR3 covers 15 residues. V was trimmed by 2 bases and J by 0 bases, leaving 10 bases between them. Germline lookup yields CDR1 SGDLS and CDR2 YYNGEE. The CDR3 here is CASSVLGGSTDTQYF. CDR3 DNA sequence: TGTGCCAGCAGCGTCCTGGGGGGAAGCACAGATACGCAGTATTTT.

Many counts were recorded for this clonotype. The CDR3 DNA reads TGTGCCAGCAGTGGACAGGGGGTTAGCAATCAGCCCCAGCATTTT. Translation: CASSGQGVSNQPQHF. J is TRBJ1-5 and V is TRBV6-1, with 9 bases that match TRBD1. The CDR3 loop spans 15 amino acids. Germline-derived CDR1 and CDR2 are MNHNS and SASEGT. V dropped 4 bases and J dropped 0; count of bases not matched to a gene: 1.

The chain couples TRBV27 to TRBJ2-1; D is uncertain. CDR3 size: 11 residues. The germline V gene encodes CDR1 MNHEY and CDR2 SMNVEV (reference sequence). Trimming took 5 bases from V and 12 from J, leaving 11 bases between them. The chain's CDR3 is CASSRYNTQFF. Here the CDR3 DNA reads TGTGCCAGCAGTCGATACAATACGCAGTTCTTC.

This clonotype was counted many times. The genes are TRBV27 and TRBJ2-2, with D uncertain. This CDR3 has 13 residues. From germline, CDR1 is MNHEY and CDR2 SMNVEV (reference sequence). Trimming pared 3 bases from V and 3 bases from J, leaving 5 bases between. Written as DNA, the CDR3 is TGTGCCAGCAGTTTTTTCGACACCGGGGAGCTGTTTTTT. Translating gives CASSFFDTGELFF.

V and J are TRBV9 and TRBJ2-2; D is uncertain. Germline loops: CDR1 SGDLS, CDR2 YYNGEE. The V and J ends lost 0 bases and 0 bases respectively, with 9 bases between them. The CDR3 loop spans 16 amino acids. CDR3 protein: CASSVAASANTGELFF. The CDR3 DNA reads TGTGCCAGCAGCGTAGCCGCCAGCGCGAACACCGGGGAGCTGTTTTTT.

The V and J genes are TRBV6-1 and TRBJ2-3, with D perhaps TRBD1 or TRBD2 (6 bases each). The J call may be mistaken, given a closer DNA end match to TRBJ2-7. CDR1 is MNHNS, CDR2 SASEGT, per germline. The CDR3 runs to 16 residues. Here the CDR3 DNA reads TGTGCCAGCGCGGGGCTCGGGGGCCGTGAGCAAGATACGCAGTACTTC. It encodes CASAGLGGREQDTQYF.

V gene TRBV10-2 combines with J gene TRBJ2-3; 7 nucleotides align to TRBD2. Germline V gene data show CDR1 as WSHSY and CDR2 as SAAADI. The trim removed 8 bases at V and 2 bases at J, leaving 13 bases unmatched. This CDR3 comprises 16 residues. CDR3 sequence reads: CASGSSGFGDTDTQYF. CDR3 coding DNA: TGCGCCAGCGGGAGTAGCGGGTTTGGGGACACAGATACGCAGTATTTT.

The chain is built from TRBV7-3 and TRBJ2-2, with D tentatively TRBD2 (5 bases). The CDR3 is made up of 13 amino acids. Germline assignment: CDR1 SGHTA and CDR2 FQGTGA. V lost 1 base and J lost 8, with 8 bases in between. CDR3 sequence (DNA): TGTGCCAGCAGCTTAAACGGGGTGGGGGAGCTGTTTTTT. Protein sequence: CASSLNGVGELFF.

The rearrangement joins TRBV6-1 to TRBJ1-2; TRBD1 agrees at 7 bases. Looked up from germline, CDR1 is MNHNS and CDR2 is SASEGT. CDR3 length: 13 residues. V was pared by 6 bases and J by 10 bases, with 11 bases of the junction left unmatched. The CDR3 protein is CASRGGGAGDYTF. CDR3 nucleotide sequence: TGTGCCAGCAGGGGAGGGGGCGCAGGAGACTACACCTTC.

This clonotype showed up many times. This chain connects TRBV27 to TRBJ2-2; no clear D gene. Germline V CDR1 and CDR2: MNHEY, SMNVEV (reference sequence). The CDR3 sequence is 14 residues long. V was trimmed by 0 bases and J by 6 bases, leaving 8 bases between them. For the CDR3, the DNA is TGTGCCAGCAGTTTATCGGGCGCCCCCGGGGAGCTGTTTTTT. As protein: CASSLSGAPGELFF.

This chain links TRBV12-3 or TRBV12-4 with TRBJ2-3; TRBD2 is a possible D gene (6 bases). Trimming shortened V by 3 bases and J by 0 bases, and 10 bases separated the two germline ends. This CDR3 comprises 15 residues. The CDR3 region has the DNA TGTGCCAGCAGTTTGGGGGGTCCTAGCACAGATACGCAGTATTTT. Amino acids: CASSLGGPSTDTQYF.

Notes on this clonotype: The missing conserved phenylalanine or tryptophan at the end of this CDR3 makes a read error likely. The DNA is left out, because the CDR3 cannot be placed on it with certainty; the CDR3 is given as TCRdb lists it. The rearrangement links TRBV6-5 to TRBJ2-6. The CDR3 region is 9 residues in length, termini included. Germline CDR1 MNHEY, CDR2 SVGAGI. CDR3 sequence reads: CASSYVGNT.

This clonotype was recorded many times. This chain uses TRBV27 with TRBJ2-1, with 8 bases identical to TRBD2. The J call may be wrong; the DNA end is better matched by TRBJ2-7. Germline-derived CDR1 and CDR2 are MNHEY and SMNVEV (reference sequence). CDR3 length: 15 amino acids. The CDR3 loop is CASSYTAGAIYEQYF. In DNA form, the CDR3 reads TGTGCCAGCAGTTATACAGCGGGAGCGATCTACGAGCAGTACTTC.